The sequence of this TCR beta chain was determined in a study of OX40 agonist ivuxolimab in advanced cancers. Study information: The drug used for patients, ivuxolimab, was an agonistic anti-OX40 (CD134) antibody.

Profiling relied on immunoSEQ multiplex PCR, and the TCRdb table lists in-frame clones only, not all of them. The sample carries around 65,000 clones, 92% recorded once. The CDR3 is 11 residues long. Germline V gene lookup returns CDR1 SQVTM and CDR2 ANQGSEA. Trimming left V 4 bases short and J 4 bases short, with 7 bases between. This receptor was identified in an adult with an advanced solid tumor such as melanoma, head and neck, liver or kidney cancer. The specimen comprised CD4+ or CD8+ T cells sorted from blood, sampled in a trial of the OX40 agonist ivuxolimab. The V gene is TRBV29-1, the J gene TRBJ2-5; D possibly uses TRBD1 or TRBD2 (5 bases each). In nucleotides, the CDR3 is TGCAGCGTTGGGGGGTTAGAGACCCAGTACTTC. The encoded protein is CSVGGLETQYF.